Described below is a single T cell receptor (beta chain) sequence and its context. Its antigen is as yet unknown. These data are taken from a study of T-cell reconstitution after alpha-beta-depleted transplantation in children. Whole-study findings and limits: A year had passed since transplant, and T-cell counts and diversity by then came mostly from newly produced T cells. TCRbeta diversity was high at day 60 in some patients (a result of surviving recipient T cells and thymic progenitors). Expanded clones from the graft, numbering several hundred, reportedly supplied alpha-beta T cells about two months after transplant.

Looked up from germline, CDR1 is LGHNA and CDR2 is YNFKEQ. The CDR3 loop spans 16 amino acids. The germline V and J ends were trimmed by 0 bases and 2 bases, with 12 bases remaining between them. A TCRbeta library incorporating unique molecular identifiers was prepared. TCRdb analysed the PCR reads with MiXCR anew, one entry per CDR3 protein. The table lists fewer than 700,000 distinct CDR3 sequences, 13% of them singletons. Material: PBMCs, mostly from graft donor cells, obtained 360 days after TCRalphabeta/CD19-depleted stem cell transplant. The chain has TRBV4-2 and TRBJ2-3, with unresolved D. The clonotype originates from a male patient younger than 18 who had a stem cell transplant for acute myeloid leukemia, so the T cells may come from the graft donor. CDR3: CASSQDLQVLTDTQYF. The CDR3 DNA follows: TGTGCCAGCAGCCAAGATCTACAAGTTCTCACAGATACGCAGTATTTT.